The present TCR beta chain was sequenced within a study of blood T cells in healthy people across ages. Study at large: When template switching was applied, about one barcoded beta molecule was captured per two T cells. Study-wide findings and caveats: Long-lived and aged donors differed, with more naive CD4+ cells and higher diversity in the long-lived. Roughly linear declines in TCR beta diversity per million T cells occurred with age. Diversity was estimated from one million T cells, and these estimates were considered underestimates.

Primed by a sample-barcoded 5' primer and a J-beta primer mix, a second PCR proceeded for roughly 6 to 12 cycles. TCRdb reprocessed the 5' RACE reads with MiXCR, giving one entry per CDR3 protein. The repertoire holds about 640,000 distinct CDR3 sequences, with about 30% as singletons. Trimming shortened V by 3 bases and J by 8 bases, and 19 bases separated the two germline ends. Germline loops: CDR1 DFQATT, CDR2 SNEGSKA (reference sequence). The CDR3 extends over 14 amino acids. Regarding this clonotype: Its target is unknown. Being one base from a much bigger clone, this may be a read error.

The J gene is TRBJ1-2, the V gene TRBV20-1; tentatively, D is TRBD1 (5 bases). The sequence was obtained from a woman of 80 years or more in good health. Sequences were obtained from blood. This CDR3 reads CSARDDRRRGGYTF. The CDR3 DNA sequence: TGCAGTGCTAGGGACGACAGAAGGCGAGGGGGCTACACCTTC.